This is a list of T cell receptor beta chains from one sample in a study of T-cell reconstitution after alpha-beta-depleted transplantation in children. Each CDR3 protein gets one entry after TCRdb re-called the PCR reads with MiXCR. This table holds some 200,000 distinct CDR3 sequences, about 8.8% found once. Sequenced here: PBMCs from the stem cell graft donor, sampled from the stem cell graft. The receptors stem from a human donor who donated a stem cell graft to a child with SCID. The CDR3 runs from the conserved cysteine through the conserved F or W. The D gene is left open where the match is weak. Clone size is stated in some rows and not others, as once, few, many or a class when expanded.

abundance,d_gene,j_gene,v_gene,CDR3aa,CDR3nt
many,-,TRBJ2-5,TRBV5-1,CASSLERGRETQYF,TGCGCCAGCAGCTTGGAACGGGGACGGGAGACCCAGTACTTC
many,-,TRBJ2-7,TRBV7-6,CASSLRTGTYEQYF,TGTGCCAGCAGCCTACGGACGGGAACCTACGAGCAGTACTTC
many,-,TRBJ1-4,TRBV15,CATKDRIAGGEKLFF,TGTGCCACCAAGGACCGAATCGCTGGGGGTGAAAAACTGTTTTTT
many,-,TRBJ2-1,TRBV12-3/TRBV12-4,CASFTWGNNEQFF,TGTGCCAGCTTTACCTGGGGAAACAATGAGCAGTTCTTC
few,-,TRBJ2-1,TRBV20-1,CSARTGGSYNEQFF,TGCAGTGCTAGAACCGGGGGCTCCTACAATGAGCAGTTCTTC
many,-,TRBJ1-5,TRBV20-1,CSASYGPNQPQHF,TGCAGTGCTAGTTACGGCCCCAATCAGCCCCAGCATTTT
many,-,TRBJ2-6,TRBV20-1,CSARETGSGANVLTF,TGCAGTGCTAGGGAGACAGGCTCTGGGGCCAACGTCCTGACTTTC
few,-,TRBJ2-2,TRBV7-9,CASSHDYGELFF,TGTGCCAGCAGCCACGATTACGGGGAGCTGTTTTTT
-,-,TRBJ1-1,TRBV7-9,CASSLFYRTEAFF,TGTGCCAGCAGCTTATTTTACAGAACTGAAGCTTTCTTT
many,-,TRBJ2-6,TRBV24-1,CATGGITSGANVLTF,TGTGCCACCGGGGGGATTACCTCTGGGGCCAACGTCCTGACTTTC
many,TRBD2,TRBJ2-1,TRBV29-1,CSVERGVYNEQFF,TGCAGCGTCGAACGGGGGGTCTACAATGAGCAGTTCTTC
many,TRBD2,TRBJ2-7,TRBV10-3,CAISASGGTYEQYF,TGTGCCATCAGTGCTAGCGGGGGAACCTACGAGCAGTACTTC
many,-,TRBJ1-1,TRBV5-6,CASSLFIVGDTEAFF,TGTGCCAGCAGCTTGTTTATAGTTGGGGACACTGAAGCTTTCTTT
many,-,TRBJ2-3,TRBV18,CASSPLAGTTDTQYF,TGTGCCAGCTCACCACTTGCAGGGACGACAGATACGCAGTATTTT
many,-,TRBJ2-4,TRBV7-9,CASSSRAAGKNIQYF,TGTGCCAGCAGCTCCCGGGCTGCAGGAAAAAACATTCAGTACTTC
many,TRBD2,TRBJ2-1,TRBV11-1,CASSARLAGGPMLQNNEQFF,TGTGCCAGCAGCGCCCGGCTAGCGGGGGGGCCGATGCTTCAAAACAATGAGCAGTTCTTC
many,-,TRBJ1-2,TRBV4-3,CASSFSAGLVYGYTF,TGCGCCAGCAGCTTCTCGGCAGGTCTCGTCTATGGCTACACCTTC
many,-,TRBJ2-1,TRBV5-1,CASSLGGTGTVKSNEQFF,TGCGCCAGCAGCTTGGGTGGTACAGGTACGGTGAAAAGCAATGAGCAGTTCTTC